This entry lists 15 T cell receptor beta chains sequenced from one sample in a study of cytomegalovirus exposure and HLA in healthy donors. Researchers ran the PCR with 60 Vbeta and 13 Jbeta primers. Sequencing was performed with immunoSEQ multiplex PCR; in TCRdb, only in-frame clones are kept and a portion is missing. The sample lists around 120,000 clones, 73% occurring once. The sequenced sample consisted of PBMCs. All receptors derive from a woman aged 40 to 50 in good health and CMV-seronegative.

The chain uses TRBV7-2 and TRBJ2-2; 7 bases line up with TRBD2. The CDR3 is made up of 16 amino acids. V shed 4 bases and J 6 bases; nucleotides not matched to a gene: 11. Germline CDR1 reads SGHTA; CDR2 reads FQGNSA. CDR3 region: CASSSQRTRSAGELFF. Written as DNA, the CDR3 is TGTGCCAGCAGCTCCCAACGGACTAGATCGGCCGGGGAGCTGTTTTTT.

The chain carries TRBV5-1 and TRBJ2-3, with 14 bases aligning to TRBD2. This CDR3 is built from 17 residues. The germline gives CDR1 SGHRS, CDR2 YFSETQ. The V gene end was trimmed by 4 bases and the J gene end by 4 bases; junction bases not matched to a gene: 8. The CDR3 is CASSHLTSGGVADTQYF. The CDR3, as DNA: TGCGCCAGCAGCCATCTGACTAGCGGGGGGGTAGCAGATACGCAGTATTTT.

In DNA, the CDR3 is TGTGCCAGCCTCCGGACAGGGGCAGGAAATGAGCAGTTCTTC. It is translated as CASLRTGAGNEQFF. V gene TRBV5-5 combines with J gene TRBJ2-1, with 9 bases aligning to TRBD1. The V gene's germline CDR1 is SGHKS and CDR2 YYEKEE (reference sequence). Trimming took 7 bases from V and 7 from J; bases not matched to a gene: 9. CDR3 length: 14 amino acids.

The chain carries TRBV19 and TRBJ2-6; D might be TRBD1 (6 bases). CDR1 is LNHDA, CDR2 SQIVND, per germline (reference sequence). The V end was cut by 7 bases, the J end by 0 bases, with 19 bases between. The CDR3 extends over 18 amino acids. The CDR3 reads CASNQSYRDISGANVLTF. The CDR3 coding sequence is TGTGCCAGTAATCAGTCGTACAGGGACATCTCTGGGGCCAACGTCCTGACTTTC.

The V gene is TRBV7-3, the J gene TRBJ2-1, with TRBD1 as a possible D gene (5 bases). This CDR3 contains 13 residues. Germline V CDR1 and CDR2: SGHTA, FQGTGA. The V and J ends lost 4 bases and 5 bases respectively, with 9 bases between them. DNA of the CDR3: TGTGCCAGCAGCTCGGACAACCACAATGAGCAGTTCTTC. Amino acid sequence: CASSSDNHNEQFF.

The J gene is TRBJ1-3, the V gene TRBV4-1, with D maybe TRBD1 (6 bases). V was trimmed by 1 base and J by 4 bases, leaving 11 bases between them. The CDR3 sequence is 15 residues long. CDR1 MGHRA and CDR2 YSYEKL come from the germline V gene. The CDR3 protein is CASSQVDRPGNTIYF. The CDR3 DNA reads TGCGCCAGCAGCCAAGTAGACAGGCCAGGAAACACCATATATTTT.

This rearrangement joins TRBV7-2 to TRBJ2-7, with D possibly matching TRBD1 (6 bases). Trimming pared 3 bases from V and 1 base from J, leaving 16 bases between. The length of the CDR3 is 16 residues. Germline values: CDR1 SGHTA, CDR2 FQGNSA. The CDR3 DNA reads TGTGCCAGCAGCTTGGCAAACAGGGCATTATCCTACGAGCAGTACTTC. It translates to CASSLANRALSYEQYF.

The J gene is TRBJ2-3, the V gene TRBV10-3; 7 bases line up with TRBD2. The CDR3 totals 16 residues. V lost 0 bases to trimming and J lost 10 bases; unmatched junction nucleotides: 13. The V gene's germline CDR1 is ENHRY and CDR2 SYGVKD. The CDR3 protein is CAISESSGTPGQAQYF. Here the CDR3 DNA reads TGTGCCATCAGTGAGTCGAGCGGGACGCCAGGGCAGGCGCAGTATTTT.

V gene TRBV5-4 combines with J gene TRBJ2-5, with 14 bases fitting TRBD2. The CDR3 spans 16 residues. The trim removed 4 bases at V and 4 bases at J, leaving 6 bases unmatched. Germline CDR1 SGHNT, CDR2 YYREEE (reference sequence). DNA for the CDR3: TGTGCCAGCAGCCCTGGTGGGACTAGCGGGAGAGAGACCCAGTACTTC. This codes for CASSPGGTSGRETQYF.

The chain couples TRBV5-1 to TRBJ2-7; the D gene is possibly TRBD1 (6 bases). CDR3 size: 19 residues. Trimming left V 3 bases short and J 4 bases short, with 29 bases between. Per the germline V gene, CDR1 is SGHRS and CDR2 is YFSETQ. This chain's CDR3 is CASSWRPGGLQGSIYEQYF. Here the CDR3 DNA reads TGCGCCAGCAGCTGGCGTCCTGGGGGCCTACAGGGAAGTATTTACGAGCAGTACTTC. The variable domain in full, with the rest retrieved from reference TRBV5-1 and TRBJ2-7, is KAGVTQTPRYLIKTRGQQVTLSCSPISGHRSVSWYQQTPGQGLQFLFEYFSETQRNKGNFPGRFSGRQFSNSRSEMNVSTLELGDSALYLCASSWRPGGLQGSIYEQYFGPGTRLTVT.

V gene TRBV7-2 combines with J gene TRBJ1-2; D is perhaps TRBD1 (5 bases). Germline CDR1 is SGHTA and CDR2 is FQGNSA. The CDR3 is made up of 13 amino acids. V lost 2 bases to trimming and J lost 6 bases, with 10 bases between them. The DNA of the CDR3 is TGTGCCAGCAGCTTACAGGGAGGGGATGGCTACACCTTC. Amino acid sequence: CASSLQGGDGYTF.

This sequence joins TRBV4-2 and TRBJ2-3; 11 bases line up with TRBD2. Trimming cost V 0 bases and J 2 bases; bases outside gene matches: 10. Germline values: CDR1 LGHNA, CDR2 YNFKEQ. This CDR3 is 19 amino acids long. The CDR3 protein is CASSQEAPRLAGFTDTQYF. CDR3 DNA: TGTGCCAGCAGCCAAGAAGCCCCCCGACTAGCGGGGTTCACAGATACGCAGTATTTT.

The rearrangement joins TRBV7-9 to TRBJ1-6; tentative D call: TRBD1 (5 bases). CDR1 and CDR2 from the germline V gene are SEHNR and FQNEAQ (reference sequence). The CDR3 is 16 residues long. V was shortened by 2 bases and J by 10 bases, with 18 bases between the two germline ends. The CDR3 DNA reads as TGTGCCAGCAGCTTACGGGGGGGAACGCAGCAATCACCCCTCCACTTT. Translated: CASSLRGGTQQSPLHF.

The V gene is TRBV21-1, the J gene TRBJ2-5; the D segment call TRBD1 is taken from the table without a DNA check. TRBV21-1 is an annotated pseudogene. The CDR3 is made up of 13 amino acids. The CDR3 loop reads CASWVDRVKTQYF. The DNA for the CDR3 is TGTGCCAGCTGGGTGGACAGGGTTAAGACCCAGTACTTC.

The V call is TRBV9, the J call TRBJ2-2; D is perhaps TRBD2 (7 bases). This CDR3 has 14 amino acids. V shed 7 bases and J shed 9 bases, with 19 bases lying between them. The germline V gene encodes CDR1 SGDLS and CDR2 YYNGEE. CDR3 loop: CASGGAVGVRELFF. The CDR3 DNA is TGTGCCAGCGGGGGGGCCGTGGGGGTTCGGGAGCTGTTTTTT.